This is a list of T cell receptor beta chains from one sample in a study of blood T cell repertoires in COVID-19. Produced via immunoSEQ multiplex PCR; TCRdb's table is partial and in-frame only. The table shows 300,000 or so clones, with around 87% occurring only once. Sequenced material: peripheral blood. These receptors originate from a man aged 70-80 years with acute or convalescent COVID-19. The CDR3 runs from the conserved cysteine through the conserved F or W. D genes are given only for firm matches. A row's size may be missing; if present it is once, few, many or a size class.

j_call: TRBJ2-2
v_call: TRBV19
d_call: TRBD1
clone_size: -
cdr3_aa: CATAGTGITGELFF
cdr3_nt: TGTGCCACGGCCGGGACAGGGATCACCGGGGAGCTGTTTTTT

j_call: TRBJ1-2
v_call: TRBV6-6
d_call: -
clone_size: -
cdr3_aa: CASSFNQGSYGYTF
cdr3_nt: TGTGCCAGCAGCTTCAATCAGGGGAGCTACGGCTACACCTTC

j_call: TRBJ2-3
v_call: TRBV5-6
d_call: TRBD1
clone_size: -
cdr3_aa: CASSLGTGVDTQYF
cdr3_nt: TGTGCCAGCAGCTTGGGGACAGGGGTAGATACGCAGTATTTT

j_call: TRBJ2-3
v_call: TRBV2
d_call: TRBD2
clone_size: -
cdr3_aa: CASQASGRTDTQYF
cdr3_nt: TGTGCCAGCCAGGCTAGCGGCCGCACAGATACGCAGTATTTT

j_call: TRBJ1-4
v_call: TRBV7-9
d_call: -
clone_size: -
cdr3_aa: CASSLTAGNQNEKLFF
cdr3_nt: TGTGCCAGCAGCCTAACAGCCGGGAACCAAAATGAAAAACTGTTTTTT

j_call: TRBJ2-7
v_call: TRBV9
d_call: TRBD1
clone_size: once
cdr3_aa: CASSSSTGTGGVEQYF
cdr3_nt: TGTGCCAGCAGCTCCTCGACAGGGACAGGGGGTGTCGAGCAGTACTTC

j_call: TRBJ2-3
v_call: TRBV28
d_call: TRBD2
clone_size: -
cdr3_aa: CASTTSDRRTDTQYF
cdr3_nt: TGTGCCAGTACTACTAGCGATCGGAGGACAGATACGCAGTATTTT

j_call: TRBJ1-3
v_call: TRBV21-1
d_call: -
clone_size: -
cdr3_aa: CAGARESARSGNTIYF
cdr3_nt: TGTGCCGGCGCGCGGGAGAGTGCCCGCTCTGGAAACACCATATATTTT

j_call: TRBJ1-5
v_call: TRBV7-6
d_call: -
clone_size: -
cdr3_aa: CASSSTGNSNQPQHF
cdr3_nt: TGTGCCAGCAGCTCCACCGGGAATAGCAATCAGCCCCAGCATTTT

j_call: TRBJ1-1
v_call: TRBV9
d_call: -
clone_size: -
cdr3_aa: CASSALRGPAAEAFF
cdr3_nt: TGTGCCAGCAGCGCGCTCAGGGGACCAGCGGCTGAAGCTTTCTTT

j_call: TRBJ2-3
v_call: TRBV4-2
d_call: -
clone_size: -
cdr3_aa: CASSQQTRGTQYF
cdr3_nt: TGTGCCAGCAGCCAGCAAACTAGAGGTACGCAGTATTTT

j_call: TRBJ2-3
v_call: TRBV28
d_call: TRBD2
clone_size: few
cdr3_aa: CASSFLAGGLSDTQYF
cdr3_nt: TGTGCCAGCAGTTTTCTAGCGGGAGGGCTCTCAGATACGCAGTATTTT